The clone carrying this T cell receptor (beta chain) was recorded a few times. Its antigen is still unknown. Via MiXCR, TCRdb re-called the 5' RACE reads, giving one row per CDR3 protein. The sample lists 210,000 or so distinct CDR3 sequences; about 27% were seen once. Germline-derived CDR1 and CDR2 are SGDLS and YYNGEE. V was pared by 6 bases and J by 5 bases, with 18 bases between. The CDR3 contains 14 residues. The data derive from a study of T-cell memory formation after mild COVID-19. The overall study: Clusters were largely donor specific.

Broader study findings: CD4/CD8 balance characterized clones contracting day 15 to 85, and CD4+ skew characterized later expanders. Contracting CD4+ clones sat mainly in CM and EM; CD8+ in EMRA. Cross-reactive memory appears to have joined, as suggested by some responding clones showing up in pre-infection memory.

The origin of this receptor is an adult woman who had mild COVID-19 (a few samples of this study predate the infection). Cell type and time point are not known. The sample comprised PBMCs or a T cell subset sorted from them (not recorded which). V is TRBV9 and J is TRBJ2-7, with a possible D match to TRBD2 (6 bases). Here the CDR3 DNA reads TGTGCCAGCACCTTGTCGGCTAGCGACCACGAGCAGTACTTC. Encoded protein: CASTLSASDHEQYF. Using reference TRBV9 and TRBJ2-7 for the parts outside the CDR3, the full variable domain is DSGVTQTPKHLITATGQRVTLRCSPRSGDLSVYWYQQSLDQGLQFLIQYYNGEERAKGNILERFSAQQFPDLHSELNLSSLELGDSALYFCASTLSASDHEQYFGPGTRLTVT.